The rows below give T cell receptor beta chains drawn from one sample of a study of cytomegalovirus exposure and HLA in healthy donors. TCRdb's copy holds only in-frame clones and misses some; the assay was immunoSEQ multiplex PCR. Here the sample spans about 150,000 clones, around 83% being singletons. The sample was PBMCs. These receptors came from a human donor in good health. The CDR3 runs from the conserved cysteine through the conserved F or W. Fields, in order: D gene, CDR3 length, V gene, clone size, J gene, CDR3 DNA, CDR3 protein. D genes are given only for firm matches. Clone size is shown for a subset of rows, as once, few, many or a class of expanded clone.

TRBD2,14,TRBV9,NA,TRBJ2-7,TGTGCCAGCAGCGTGACTAGCGGAGCCTACGAGCAGTACTTC,CASSVTSGAYEQYF
TRBD1,15,TRBV6-6,NA,TRBJ1-2,TGTGCCAGCAGTTACGGACAGGGGATCAACTATGGCTACACCTTC,CASSYGQGINYGYTF
NA,15,TRBV28,NA,TRBJ1-5,TGTGCCAGCAGTTTAACTGGGGCCGGCGAAAAGCCCCAGCATTTT,CASSLTGAGEKPQHF
NA,15,TRBV28,few,TRBJ2-7,TGTGCCAGCAGTTTGTGGGCCGCGTCCCCCTACGAGCAGTACTTC,CASSLWAASPYEQYF
NA,15,TRBV6-5,NA,TRBJ1-5,TGTGCCAGCAGTTACAGCTATTATAGCAATCAGCCCCAGCATTTT,CASSYSYYSNQPQHF
TRBD2,18,TRBV4-1,once,TRBJ2-1,TGCGCCAGCAGCCAAGATGGGACTAGCGGGAGCTCCTACAATGAGCAGTTCTTC,CASSQDGTSGSSYNEQFF
NA,15,TRBV7-2,NA,TRBJ2-7,TGTGCCAGCAGCTTATTTCCAGGGACATCCTACGAGCAGTACTTC,CASSLFPGTSYEQYF
NA,15,TRBV29-1,NA,TRBJ1-3,TGCAGCGTTGGGGGAGACAGGTTCGGTGGAAACACCATATATTTT,CSVGGDRFGGNTIYF
TRBD2,15,TRBV15,NA,TRBJ2-1,TGTGCCACCAGAGCGGCTAGCGGGAGCTACAATGAGCAGTTCTTC,CATRAASGSYNEQFF
TRBD1,17,TRBV18,NA,TRBJ2-6,TGTGCCAGCTCCCAGGGACAGTTACTCTCTGGGGCCAACGTCCTGACTTTC,CASSQGQLLSGANVLTF
TRBD1,17,TRBV5-1,NA,TRBJ1-6,TGCGCCAGCAGCGAAGGACAGGGCGCTGTAGGCAATTCACCCCTCCACTTT,CASSEGQGAVGNSPLHF
NA,13,TRBV28,NA,TRBJ1-5,TGTGCCAGCAGTTTAGGACAGCGGAAGCCTCAGCATTTT,CASSLGQRKPQHF
NA,14,TRBV13,NA,TRBJ2-5,TGTGCCAGCAGCTTAGTCGGGTCACAAGAGACCCAGTACTTC,CASSLVGSQETQYF
TRBD1,11,TRBV5-4,NA,TRBJ1-2,TGTGCCGCCAAACAGGGGGAGGGCTACACCTTC,CAAKQGEGYTF
NA,15,TRBV9,NA,TRBJ1-1,TGTGCCAGCAGCGTAGCCGTCAGTCCGAACACTGAAGCTTTCTTT,CASSVAVSPNTEAFF
TRBD1,14,TRBV28,once,TRBJ1-5,TGTGCCAGCAGACCCGACAGGGAGGATCAGCCCCAGCATTTT,CASRPDREDQPQHF
NA,13,TRBV29-1,NA,TRBJ1-1,TGCAGCGTTGAACTGGGCCCGAACACTGAAGCTTTCTTT,CSVELGPNTEAFF
NA,14,TRBV10-1,NA,TRBJ2-3,TGCGCCAGCAGTGACCGGGACACCCTAGATACGCAGTATTTT,CASSDRDTLDTQYF
NA,15,TRBV9,NA,TRBJ2-5,TGTGCCAGCAGCGGATATGGGGCAGTACAAGAGACCCAGTACTTC,CASSGYGAVQETQYF
TRBD1,17,TRBV19,NA,TRBJ2-1,TGTGCCAGTAGTACGAGATCCCGGGACAGACTTTACAATGAGCAGTTCTTC,CASSTRSRDRLYNEQFF
TRBD1,12,TRBV5-3,few,TRBJ1-6,TGTGCCAGAAGCCCACAGGGGCCACCCCTCCACTTT,CARSPQGPPLHF
NA,13,TRBV7-2,NA,TRBJ1-1,TGTGCCAGCAGCTTCGGGGGGAACACTGAAGCTTTCTTT,CASSFGGNTEAFF
NA,16,TRBV5-4,NA,TRBJ1-4,TGTGCCAGCAGCTTGTCATTCAGGGGCTCAGGTGAAAAACTGTTTTTT,CASSLSFRGSGEKLFF
TRBD1,14,TRBV7-2,NA,TRBJ2-1,TGTGCCAGCAGAGACAGGGGAAGATTGAATGAGCAGTTCTTC,CASRDRGRLNEQFF
TRBD1,15,TRBV6-5,NA,TRBJ1-2,TGTGCCAGCAGTTACCGCTACGACAGGGGCTATGGCTACACCTTC,CASSYRYDRGYGYTF
NA,13,TRBV30,NA,TRBJ2-3,TGTGCCTGGACTAGTCGGCGCACAGATACGCAGTATTTT,CAWTSRRTDTQYF
TRBD1,18,TRBV5-1,NA,TRBJ2-6,TGCGCCAGCAGCTTGCATGGACAGGGGACCTCTGGGGCCAACGTCCTGACTTTC,CASSLHGQGTSGANVLTF
NA,14,TRBV15,NA,TRBJ1-2,TGTGCCACCAGCAGAGAGGGGGCGGCCTATGGCTACACCTTC,CATSREGAAYGYTF
TRBD1,13,TRBV18,NA,TRBJ1-2,TGTGCCAGCTCACTTTCGACAGGGGACGGCTACACCTTC,CASSLSTGDGYTF
TRBD2,17,TRBV27,NA,TRBJ2-6,TGTGCCAGCAGTTTAGGTAGCGGGAGCTCTGGGGCCAACGTCCTGACTTTC,CASSLGSGSSGANVLTF
TRBD1,18,TRBV5-1,NA,TRBJ2-5,TGCGCCAGCAGCTTGGAAAGACAGGGGGCGCTTTTCGAGGAGACCCAGTACTTC,CASSLERQGALFEETQYF
NA,14,TRBV19,NA,TRBJ1-2,TGTGCCAGTAGTATCCCCGGGGTATCCTATGGCTACACCTTC,CASSIPGVSYGYTF
NA,15,TRBV27,NA,TRBJ2-3,TGTGCCAGCAGTTCCTTAGGACAGCTCACAGATACGCAGTATTTT,CASSSLGQLTDTQYF
NA,13,TRBV19,NA,TRBJ1-1,TGTGCCAGTAGTCGAGCGGCAGAGACTGAAGCTTTCTTT,CASSRAAETEAFF
NA,15,TRBV5-1,NA,TRBJ2-7,TGCGCCAGCAGCTCTGGAGGGGGGGTCTCCTACGAGCAGTACTTC,CASSSGGGVSYEQYF
NA,11,TRBV29-1,NA,TRBJ1-1,TGCAGCGTTAGCGTAATCACTGAAGCTTTCTTT,CSVSVITEAFF
TRBD1,16,TRBV14,NA,TRBJ2-5,TGTGCCAGCAGCCAAGCGGGACAGGGAATCCAAGAGACCCAGTACTTC,CASSQAGQGIQETQYF
TRBD2,15,TRBV29-1,once,TRBJ2-2,TGCAGCGTTACAACTAGCGGGATAAGAACCGGGGAGCTGTTTTTT,CSVTTSGIRTGELFF
NA,17,TRBV27,NA,TRBJ1-4,TGTGCCAGCAGACCTCTAAGGACATTGGCAGCTAATGAAAAACTGTTTTTT,CASRPLRTLAANEKLFF
NA,17,TRBV2,NA,TRBJ1-4,TGTGCCAGCAGTGACCCGGGGGGTTGGCAGACCCGTGAAAAACTGTTTTTT,CASSDPGGWQTREKLFF
NA,15,TRBV7-2,once,TRBJ2-1,TGTGCCAGCAGCTTAGGTCTCCCCGTTTACAATGAGCAGTTCTTC,CASSLGLPVYNEQFF
NA,15,TRBV5-1,NA,TRBJ2-7,TGCGCCAGCAGCTTCCAACAGGTCCGTGGTAGCGAGCAGTACTTC,CASSFQQVRGSEQYF
TRBD1,14,TRBV28,once,TRBJ2-3,TGTGCCAGCAGTTCACAGGGGCGCACAGATACGCAGTATTTT,CASSSQGRTDTQYF
NA,16,TRBV28,NA,TRBJ1-2,TGTGCCAGCAGATACGGTGGTGGAGGGACGGAGAGGGGCTACACCTTC,CASRYGGGGTERGYTF
NA,13,TRBV27,NA,TRBJ1-4,TGTGCCAGCAGTTGGTCCGGGGGTGAAAAACTGTTTTTT,CASSWSGGEKLFF
NA,13,TRBV5-1,NA,TRBJ2-7,TGCGCCAGCAGTAGGACAGCTCCCTACGAGCAGTACTTC,CASSRTAPYEQYF
TRBD1,15,TRBV7-3,NA,TRBJ2-7,TGTGCCAGCAGCTTAAAGGGGACAGGGCAATACGAGCAGTACTTC,CASSLKGTGQYEQYF
TRBD1,16,TRBV5-1,few,TRBJ1-3,TGCGCCAGCAGCTTGGAGACAGGGGCCTCTGGAAACACCATATATTTT,CASSLETGASGNTIYF
NA,16,TRBV6-1,once,TRBJ1-3,TGTGCCAGCAGTGAAGCCAGGCTAAGCTCTGGAAACACCATATATTTT,CASSEARLSSGNTIYF
NA,14,TRBV27,NA,TRBJ1-5,TGTGCCAGCAGCAGCAGGGTAAATGGTCAGCCCCAGCATTTT,CASSSRVNGQPQHF
NA,18,TRBV27,once,TRBJ1-1,TGTGCCAGCAGGCCCGTAATATACAAGGGGGGGATGAACACTGAAGCTTTCTTT,CASRPVIYKGGMNTEAFF